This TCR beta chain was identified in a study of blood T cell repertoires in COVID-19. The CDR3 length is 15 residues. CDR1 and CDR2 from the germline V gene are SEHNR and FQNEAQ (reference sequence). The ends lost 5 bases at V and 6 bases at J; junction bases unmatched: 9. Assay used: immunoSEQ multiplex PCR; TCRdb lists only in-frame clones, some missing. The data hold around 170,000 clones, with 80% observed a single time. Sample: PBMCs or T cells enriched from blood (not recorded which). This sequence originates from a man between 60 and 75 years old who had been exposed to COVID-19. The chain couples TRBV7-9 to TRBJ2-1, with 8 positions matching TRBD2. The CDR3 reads CASSREGGSPNEQFF. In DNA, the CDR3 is TGTGCCAGCAGCCGGGAGGGCGGGAGCCCCAATGAGCAGTTCTTC.